A single T cell receptor beta chain is shown here with its context. Its target is unknown. The data were obtained in a study of PD-L1 blockade in urothelial cancer. Study summary: It was at 3 weeks (second dose) and 6 weeks after treatment start that blood was analyzed. Whole-study findings and limits: Lower pretreatment blood TCR clonality, under the median, predicted better survival, researchers reported.

TCRdb's table, derived via immunoSEQ multiplex PCR, lists solely in-frame clones and lacks some. The table records 30,000 to 40,000 clones, about four fifths of them present only once. The J segment lost 1 base and the V segment lost 6 bases, leaving 7 bases of the junction unmatched. The germline V gene has CDR1 SGHTS and CDR2 YDEGEE. The CDR3 extends over 15 amino acids. Source: PBMCs, taken around atezolizumab (anti-PD-L1) treatment. This clonotype was sampled from a man in his sixties or seventies with urothelial cancer. This rearrangement joins TRBV5-8 to TRBJ1-1; the match to TRBD1 covers 9 bases. CDR3 nucleotides: TGTGCCAGCACCTCGGGACAGGGAAAGAACACTGAAGCTTTCTTT. Protein sequence: CASTSGQGKNTEAFF. Supplemented by reference TRBV5-8 and TRBJ1-1, the full variable domain reads EAGVTQSPTHLIKTRGQQATLRCSPISGHTSVYWYQQALGLGLQFLLWYDEGEERNRGNFPPRFSGRQFPNYSSELNVNALELEDSALYLCASTSGQGKNTEAFFGQGTRLTVV.